The clone carrying this T cell receptor (beta chain) was found a few times. The data are from a study of T cells in Graves' hyperthyroidism and ophthalmopathy. Study context: Peripheral blood was collected at initial diagnosis, before any treatment.

The CDR3 regions of TCR beta were amplified from RNA transcripts. Carried out on the TCR CDR3, a first-round RT-PCR used the HTBI primer set. MiXCR, run by TCRdb on the multiplex PCR reads, gives a single entry per CDR3 protein. The data contain some 560,000 distinct CDR3 sequences, less than 20% of them seen just once; the ten biggest clones take up approximately 7.4%. This CDR3 spans 15 amino acids. V was trimmed by 2 bases and J by 0 bases, leaving 8 bases between them. Germline V lookup: CDR1 WSHSY, CDR2 SAAADI. Not enrolled were patients with uncontrolled infection, other autoimmune disease, pregnancy or lactation. Every diagnosis used clinical symptoms, serum thyroxine and TRAb, thyroid ultrasound and orbital computed tomography.

The chain carries TRBV10-2 and TRBJ2-1; D unclear. Sequencing was carried out using blood. This clonotype was sampled from a woman aged 25 to 45 with Graves' hyperthyroidism. In DNA form, the CDR3 reads TGCGCCAGCAGTGAGATGAGGCCCTCCTACAATGAGCAGTTCTTC. Protein sequence: CASSEMRPSYNEQFF.